These T cell receptor beta chains were read from a single sample in a study of T cells in Graves' hyperthyroidism and ophthalmopathy. One entry per CDR3 protein results from TCRdb running MiXCR on the multiplex PCR reads. The sample lists approximately 530,000 distinct CDR3 sequences; 20% were seen once. Sequencing input: blood. The source is a man aged 35 to 55 with Graves' ophthalmopathy. CDR3s include the opening cysteine and the closing phenylalanine or tryptophan. D genes are given only for firm matches. Not all rows give a size; the values are once, few, many and, for expanded clones, a class.

13 few TRBJ2-7 TRBV7-2 - TGTGCCAGCAGCTTAGCCCCATTTGACGAGCAGTACTTC CASSLAPFDEQYF
15 - TRBJ2-1 TRBV20-1 TRBD2 TGCAGTGCTAGGGGGGGGCTAGCGGGATTAAGTGAGCAGTTCTTC CSARGGLAGLSEQFF
13 - TRBJ1-1 TRBV6-1 - TGTGCCAGCAGCCCCGACAGTCGGGGTTGGGCTTTCTTT CASSPDSRGWAFF
15 few TRBJ2-1 TRBV3-1 - TGTGCCAGCAGTCGGGCTAGCGATTTCTACAATGAGCAGTTCTTC CASSRASDFYNEQFF
16 - TRBJ2-3 TRBV9 - TGTGCCAGCAGCGTAGTCGGGACCACCGGGTTGGATACGCAGTATTTT CASSVVGTTGLDTQYF
14 few TRBJ2-2 TRBV7-2 - TGTGCCAGCAGCTTAGCTCTGGGGAAAGGGGAGCTGTTTTTT CASSLALGKGELFF
14 many TRBJ2-1 TRBV7-6 - TGTGCCAGCAGCTTACAGGTTGCGGGGAATGAGCAGTTCTTC CASSLQVAGNEQFF
17 - TRBJ2-7 TRBV11-2 - TGTGCCAGCAGCCCCTCACCCCCGCGCGGGATTACCTACGAGCAGTACTTC CASSPSPPRGITYEQYF
16 few TRBJ2-3 TRBV9 TRBD2 TGTGCCAGCAGCGGAATAGCGGGGGCCCTCACAGATACGCAGTATTTT CASSGIAGALTDTQYF
15 few TRBJ1-1 TRBV6-2/TRBV6-3 - TGTGCCAGCAGTACCGGACAGAGTTTCAACACTGAAGCTTTCTTT CASSTGQSFNTEAFF
15 few TRBJ1-6 TRBV20-1 - TGCAGTGCTAGAGCCCCGGGACAACTAAATTCACCCCTCCACTTT CSARAPGQLNSPLHF
13 many TRBJ2-7 TRBV3-1 - TGTGCCAGCAGCCAAGATCAGACGGGGGAGCAGTACTTC CASSQDQTGEQYF
15 many TRBJ2-5 TRBV7-7 TRBD2 TGTGCTAGCAGCTTAGCAGGGACTAGTGAAGAGACCCAGTACTTC CASSLAGTSEETQYF
12 few TRBJ1-1 TRBV7-9 - TGTGCCAGCAGCATTGGACACGACGAGGCTTTCTTT CASSIGHDEAFF
16 - TRBJ1-5 TRBV6-1 - TGTGCCAGCAGTCCCAGGGGAGGCTATGGCAATCAGCCCCAGCATTTT CASSPRGGYGNQPQHF
15 - TRBJ2-7 TRBV5-5 TRBD2 TGTGCCAGCAGCTTCACTAGCGGAGCGGCCTACGAGCAGTACTTC CASSFTSGAAYEQYF
14 many TRBJ1-2 TRBV15 - TGTGCCACCAGCAGAGCACAGGGTAACTATGGCTACACCTTC CATSRAQGNYGYTF
14 many TRBJ2-3 TRBV28 - TGTGCCAGCACCGAGGGTGGTAGCACAGATACGCAGTATTTT CASTEGGSTDTQYF
15 many TRBJ1-1 TRBV28 - TGTGCCAGCAGTCCAACCAAGGTTGTTTACACTGAAGCTTTCTTT CASSPTKVVYTEAFF
14 few TRBJ2-7 TRBV20-1 TRBD1 TGCAGTGCTGACAAGACAGGGGCTATGTACGAGCAGTACTTC CSADKTGAMYEQYF
15 - TRBJ1-6 TRBV20-1 - TGCAGTGCTAGAGTCATGGGGCGGCTAAATTCACCCCTCCACTTT CSARVMGRLNSPLHF
12 - TRBJ2-1 TRBV27 - TGTGCCAGCAGTCCGGACGGGAATGAGCAGTTCTTC CASSPDGNEQFF
13 - TRBJ1-2 TRBV20-1 - TGCAGTGCTACCGGGAATCTCAACTATGGCTACACCTTC CSATGNLNYGYTF
16 - TRBJ1-2 TRBV6-1 - TGTGCCATCAGTGATAAAGGTGGCAGACTTAACTATGGCTACACCTTC CAISDKGGRLNYGYTF
15 - TRBJ1-3 TRBV19 - TGTGCCAGTAGTAATCGCGCCGACTCTGGAAACACCATATATTTT CASSNRADSGNTIYF
14 many TRBJ2-7 TRBV6-1 TRBD1 TGTGCCAGCAGTCCGGGGACAGCGTCGAACGAGCAGTACTTC CASSPGTASNEQYF
12 many TRBJ2-1 TRBV4-1 - TGCGCCAGCAGCACAGGGACGAATGAGCAGTTCTTC CASSTGTNEQFF
14 - TRBJ1-3 TRBV7-9 - TGTGCCAGCAGCTCTCAGGGATTTGGAAACACCATATATTTT CASSSQGFGNTIYF
14 - TRBJ1-3 TRBV7-2 - TGTGCCAGCAGCTCAGGGTCTCCTGGAAACACCATATATTTT CASSSGSPGNTIYF
12 few TRBJ1-4 TRBV20-1 - TGCAGTGCTAGGCTCTATGAGGGAAAACTGTTTTTT CSARLYEGKLFF
13 few TRBJ2-1 TRBV7-2 - TGTGCCCGGGGGCGGGGGACCTACAATGAGCAGTTCTTC CARGRGTYNEQFF
14 once TRBJ2-7 TRBV3-1 TRBD2 TGTGCCAGCAGCCAAGCGCCGGGAGGATACGAGCAGTACTTC CASSQAPGGYEQYF
11 - TRBJ1-1 TRBV2 - TGTGCCAGCGATGGGAACACTGAAGCTTTCTTT CASDGNTEAFF
12 many TRBJ1-4 TRBV7-2 - TGTGCCAGCAGCTTAGACCCCGAGCAACTGTTTTTT CASSLDPEQLFF
15 - TRBJ1-4 TRBV4-1 - TGCGCCAGCAGCCAAGTCACAGGGTTAAATGAAAAACTGTTTTTT CASSQVTGLNEKLFF
11 - TRBJ2-3 TRBV13 - TGTGCCACCGCGGAGGAAGGAACGCAGTATTTT CATAEEGTQYF
15 many TRBJ2-7 TRBV6-1 TRBD2 TGTGCCAGCAGACCCGTTAGCGGGAGGGAGTACGAGCAGTACTTC CASRPVSGREYEQYF
15 - TRBJ1-1 TRBV4-2 - TGTGCCAGCAGCCAAGACAGGGGCGATCGCGCTGAAGCTTTCTTT CASSQDRGDRAEAFF
13 many TRBJ2-5 TRBV20-1 - TGCAGTGCTGGTAGGGGGAGCCAAGAGACCCAGTACTTC CSAGRGSQETQYF
13 many TRBJ2-5 TRBV7-9 - TGTGCCAGCAGTTTAGGACGTTTAGAGACCCAGTACTTC CASSLGRLETQYF
13 few TRBJ1-1 TRBV30 - TGTGCCTGGGTCCCTGAGGTGGGGACTGAAGCTTTCTTT CAWVPEVGTEAFF
15 - TRBJ2-3 TRBV7-3 - TGTGCCAGCAGCTTAACCGTTATGGCGGTAGATACGCAGTATTTT CASSLTVMAVDTQYF
18 many TRBJ2-2 TRBV28 TRBD1 TGTGCCAGCAGTCCCACTTTCCGGGACAGGGGTATTATCGGGGAGCTGTTTTTT CASSPTFRDRGIIGELFF
13 - TRBJ1-1 TRBV7-2 TRBD1 TGTGCCAGCAGCCTATCGACAGGGGTTACAGCTTTCTTT CASSLSTGVTAFF
13 many TRBJ2-7 TRBV9 - TGTGCCAGCAGCCCAAGGGAGTTCTACGAGCAGTACTTC CASSPREFYEQYF
15 - TRBJ1-6 TRBV6-6 - TGTGCCAGCAGTTACTCGGACCTAGTATCCTCACCCCTCCACTTT CASSYSDLVSSPLHF
14 - TRBJ2-7 TRBV10-3 - TGTGCCATCAGTGACAAGGACCCTGTAGACGAGCAGTACTTC CAISDKDPVDEQYF
17 few TRBJ2-3 TRBV3-1 TRBD2 TGTGCCAGCTCCTCACCTGTCGCGGGGGGGCCAGCAGATACGCAGTATTTT CASSSPVAGGPADTQYF
12 few TRBJ2-2 TRBV29-1 - TGCAGCGTTGAGTGGGAAACCGGGGAGCTGTTTTTT CSVEWETGELFF
14 many TRBJ1-1 TRBV3-1 - TGTGCCAGCAGCCAAGGTGGGGAGTGGACTGAAGCTTTCTTT CASSQGGEWTEAFF
13 - TRBJ2-1 TRBV7-9 - TGTGCCAGCAGCTTAGCCCGACAGAATGAGCAGTTCTTC CASSLARQNEQFF
15 few TRBJ1-1 TRBV5-1 - TGCGCCAGCAGCAGTGGACAGTCGCTAAACACTGAAGCTTTCTTT CASSSGQSLNTEAFF